Listed below are T cell receptor beta chains from one sample, sequenced in a study of T cells in Graves' hyperthyroidism and ophthalmopathy. TCRdb called the multiplex PCR reads again in MiXCR, with one record for every CDR3 protein. In the table there are approximately 590,000 distinct CDR3 sequences, around 16% of which are singletons. Sequenced material: blood. The origin of the receptors is a woman aged 25-40 years with Graves' hyperthyroidism. CDR3s include the opening cysteine and the closing phenylalanine or tryptophan. Each record gives: clone size, J gene, D gene, V gene, CDR3 protein, CDR3 DNA. The D gene is left open where the match is weak. Size is stated for part of the rows, as once, few or many counts, or as a class when the clone is expanded.

clone_size: many
j_call: TRBJ1-1
d_call: NA
v_call: TRBV2
cdr3_aa: CAGLTGLNTEAFF
cdr3_nt: TGTGCCGGGTTAACAGGGCTGAACACTGAAGCTTTCTTT

clone_size: NA
j_call: TRBJ2-1
d_call: TRBD2
v_call: TRBV10-2
cdr3_aa: CASRSLAGAYNEQFF
cdr3_nt: TGCGCCAGCAGGTCATTAGCGGGAGCCTACAATGAGCAGTTCTTC

clone_size: many
j_call: TRBJ1-1
d_call: TRBD1
v_call: TRBV12-3/TRBV12-4
cdr3_aa: CASSVDRVWSDQNSDTEAFF
cdr3_nt: TGTGCCAGCAGCGTAGACAGGGTTTGGTCGGACCAGAATTCGGACACTGAAGCTTTCTTT

clone_size: many
j_call: TRBJ2-7
d_call: NA
v_call: TRBV29-1
cdr3_aa: CSVASEYEQYF
cdr3_nt: TGCAGCGTTGCTAGCGAGTACGAGCAGTACTTC

clone_size: many
j_call: TRBJ2-1
d_call: NA
v_call: TRBV5-1
cdr3_aa: CASSLGPGNNEQFF
cdr3_nt: TGCGCCAGCAGCTTGGGACCGGGAAACAATGAGCAGTTCTTC

clone_size: many
j_call: TRBJ1-4
d_call: TRBD1
v_call: TRBV2
cdr3_aa: CASSGTGGDEKLFF
cdr3_nt: TGTGCCAGCAGTGGGACAGGGGGCGATGAAAAACTGTTTTTT

clone_size: NA
j_call: TRBJ2-7
d_call: NA
v_call: TRBV6-1
cdr3_aa: CASTRGTKYEQYF
cdr3_nt: TGTGCCAGCACCCGGGGGACGAAATACGAGCAGTACTTC

clone_size: many
j_call: TRBJ2-1
d_call: NA
v_call: TRBV7-8
cdr3_aa: CASSLGGGWLYNEQFF
cdr3_nt: TGTGCCAGCAGCTTAGGCGGCGGGTGGTTGTACAATGAGCAGTTCTTC

clone_size: many
j_call: TRBJ2-1
d_call: NA
v_call: TRBV20-1
cdr3_aa: CSANELGPFYNEQFF
cdr3_nt: TGCAGTGCTAACGAACTCGGACCATTCTACAATGAGCAGTTCTTC

clone_size: NA
j_call: TRBJ1-2
d_call: NA
v_call: TRBV10-3
cdr3_aa: CAISVGPGSGSHGYTF
cdr3_nt: TGTGCCATCAGTGTAGGGCCAGGTTCTGGCTCCCATGGCTACACCTTC

clone_size: NA
j_call: TRBJ2-7
d_call: NA
v_call: TRBV11-2
cdr3_aa: CASSLDYGTGNYEQYF
cdr3_nt: TGTGCCAGCAGCTTAGATTACGGGACGGGAAACTACGAGCAGTACTTC

clone_size: few
j_call: TRBJ2-3
d_call: NA
v_call: TRBV5-1
cdr3_aa: CASSLVGVSGDTQYF
cdr3_nt: TGCGCCAGCAGCTTGGTGGGGGTTTCAGGGGATACGCAGTATTTT

clone_size: many
j_call: TRBJ2-1
d_call: NA
v_call: TRBV20-1
cdr3_aa: CSARPYPRSYNEQFF
cdr3_nt: TGCAGTGCTAGGCCCTATCCCCGATCCTACAATGAGCAGTTCTTC

clone_size: many
j_call: TRBJ2-1
d_call: NA
v_call: TRBV3-1
cdr3_aa: CASSQVNNEQFF
cdr3_nt: TGTGCCAGCAGCCAAGTTAACAATGAGCAGTTCTTC

clone_size: many
j_call: TRBJ2-1
d_call: TRBD1
v_call: TRBV5-1
cdr3_aa: CASSLAGQGYYNEQFF
cdr3_nt: TGCGCCAGCAGCTTGGCGGGACAGGGATACTACAATGAGCAGTTCTTC

clone_size: many
j_call: TRBJ2-7
d_call: TRBD1
v_call: TRBV30
cdr3_aa: CAWSRGQSYEQYF
cdr3_nt: TGTGCCTGGAGCAGGGGACAGTCCTACGAGCAGTACTTC

clone_size: NA
j_call: TRBJ2-1
d_call: TRBD2
v_call: TRBV25-1
cdr3_aa: CASSYTGVGTSGLYNEQFF
cdr3_nt: TGTGCCAGCAGTTACACGGGGGTCGGGACTAGCGGCCTCTACAATGAGCAGTTCTTC

clone_size: NA
j_call: TRBJ2-1
d_call: NA
v_call: TRBV20-1
cdr3_aa: CSATDPAVNEQFF
cdr3_nt: TGCAGTGCTACGGACCCGGCTGTTAATGAGCAGTTCTTC